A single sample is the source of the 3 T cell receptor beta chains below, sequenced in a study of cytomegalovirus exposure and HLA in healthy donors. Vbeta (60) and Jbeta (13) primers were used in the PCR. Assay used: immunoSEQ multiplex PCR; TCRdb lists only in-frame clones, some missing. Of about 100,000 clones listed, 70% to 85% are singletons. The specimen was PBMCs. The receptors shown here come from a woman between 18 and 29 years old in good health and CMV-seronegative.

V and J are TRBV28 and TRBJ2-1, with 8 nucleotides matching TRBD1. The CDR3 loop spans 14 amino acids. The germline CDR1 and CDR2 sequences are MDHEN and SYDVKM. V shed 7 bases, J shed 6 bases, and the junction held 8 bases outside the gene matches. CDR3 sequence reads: CASTGQGFRNEQFF. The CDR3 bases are TGTGCCAGCACTGGACAGGGTTTCCGCAATGAGCAGTTCTTC.

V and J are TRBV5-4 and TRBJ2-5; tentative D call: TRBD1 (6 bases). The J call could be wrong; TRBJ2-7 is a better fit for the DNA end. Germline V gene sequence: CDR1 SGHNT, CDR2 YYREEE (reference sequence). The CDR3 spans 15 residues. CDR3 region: CASSPAGTSTYEQYF. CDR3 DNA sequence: TGTGCCAGCAGCCCGGCCGGGACAAGTACCTACGAGCAGTACTTC.

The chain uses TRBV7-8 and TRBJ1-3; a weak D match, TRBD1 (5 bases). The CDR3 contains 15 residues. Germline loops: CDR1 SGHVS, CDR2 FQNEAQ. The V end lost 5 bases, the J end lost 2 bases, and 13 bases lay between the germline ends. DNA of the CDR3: TGTGCCAGCAGCCGCGACAGCGCCCCTGGAAACACCATATATTTT. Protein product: CASSRDSAPGNTIYF.